This T cell receptor beta chain appears in the sequencing data of a study of cytomegalovirus exposure and HLA in healthy donors. Findings and caveats of the study: Rare sequences made up most TCRs, while some public TCRs were found in many donors.

The PCR made use of 60 Vbeta and 13 Jbeta primers. TCRdb keeps only in-frame clones here, not all; method: immunoSEQ multiplex PCR. The profile shows roughly 190,000 clones, around three quarters of them singletons. Points on this clone: Its antigen is unidentified.

The germline CDR1 and CDR2 sequences are SGHRS and YFSETQ. Deletions cut 0 bases from V and 2 bases from J, with 13 bases between. The CDR3 runs to 16 residues. The sequenced material came from PBMCs. The receptor's source is a woman aged 25 to 39 in good health and CMV-seronegative. V gene TRBV5-1 combines with J gene TRBJ2-3; D possibly corresponds to TRBD1 (6 bases). The DNA for the CDR3 is TGCGCCAGCAGCTTGGTACCAGGGGTAAACACAGATACGCAGTATTTT. It translates to CASSLVPGVNTDTQYF.